This TCR beta chain was captured in a study of beta chain features in type 1 diabetes. Study-level findings and limits: Among patients with Type 1 diabetes, TCRB CDR3s were moderately but significantly shorter in every one of the four CD4+ subsets. Compared to healthy donors, patients appeared to have naive, central memory and Treg TCRB repertoires that were more alike.

A remark on this clone: No antigen is known for it.

Researchers reported sorting CD4+ naive, central memory, regulatory and stem cell-like memory cells via CD45RO/CCR7/CD25/CD127/CD95/CD27. Germline lookup yields CDR1 SNHLY and CDR2 FYNNEI. Trimming removed 8 bases at V and 4 bases at J, with 12 bases between. This CDR3 has 13 amino acids. The sequenced template was cDNA made from the entire isolated RNA. Libraries were prepared by immunoSEQ multiplex PCR; TCRdb keeps only in-frame clonotypes and omits some of them. The table lists roughly 280,000 clones, around 24% of them singletons, with more than 0.009% in the top ten. The chain uses TRBV2 and TRBJ2-1; D perhaps matches TRBD1 (5 bases). This TCR came from a woman in her 30s with type 1 diabetes. Sequenced sample: naive CD4+ T cells from blood. The CDR3 coding sequence is TGTGCCAGCCTCCAGGGCGTTTACAATGAGCAGTTCTTC. Encoded protein: CASLQGVYNEQFF.